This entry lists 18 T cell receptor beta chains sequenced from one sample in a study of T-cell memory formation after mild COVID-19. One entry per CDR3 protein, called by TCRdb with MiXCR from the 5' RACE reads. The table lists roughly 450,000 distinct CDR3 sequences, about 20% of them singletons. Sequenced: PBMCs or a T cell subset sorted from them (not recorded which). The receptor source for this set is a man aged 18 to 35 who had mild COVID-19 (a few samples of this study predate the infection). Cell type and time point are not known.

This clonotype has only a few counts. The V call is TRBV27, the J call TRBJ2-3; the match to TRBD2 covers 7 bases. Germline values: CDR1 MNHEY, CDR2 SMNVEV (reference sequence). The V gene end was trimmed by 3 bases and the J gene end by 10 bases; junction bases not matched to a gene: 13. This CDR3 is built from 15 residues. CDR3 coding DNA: TGTGCCAGCAGTTTTGCGGCGGGGGTCTGGCTACCGCAGTATTTT. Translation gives CASSFAAGVWLPQYF.

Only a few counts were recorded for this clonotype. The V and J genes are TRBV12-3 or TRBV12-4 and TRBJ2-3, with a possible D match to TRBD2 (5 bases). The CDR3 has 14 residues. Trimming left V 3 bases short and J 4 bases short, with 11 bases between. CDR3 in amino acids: CASSLRLAPDTQYF. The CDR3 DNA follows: TGTGCCAGCAGTTTGCGTCTAGCCCCAGATACGCAGTATTTT.

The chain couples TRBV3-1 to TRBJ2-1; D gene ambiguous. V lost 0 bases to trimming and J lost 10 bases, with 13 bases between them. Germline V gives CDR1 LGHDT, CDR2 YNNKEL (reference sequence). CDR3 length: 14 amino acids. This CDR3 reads CASSQEPNIKEQFF. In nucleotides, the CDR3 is TGTGCCAGCAGCCAAGAGCCTAATATCAAAGAGCAGTTCTTC.

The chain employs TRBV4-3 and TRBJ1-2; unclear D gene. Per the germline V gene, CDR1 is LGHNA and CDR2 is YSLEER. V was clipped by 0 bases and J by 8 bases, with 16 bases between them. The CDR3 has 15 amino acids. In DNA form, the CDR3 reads TGCGCCAGCAGCCAAGATCCGACACCCCGGAAGGGCTACACCTTC. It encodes CASSQDPTPRKGYTF.

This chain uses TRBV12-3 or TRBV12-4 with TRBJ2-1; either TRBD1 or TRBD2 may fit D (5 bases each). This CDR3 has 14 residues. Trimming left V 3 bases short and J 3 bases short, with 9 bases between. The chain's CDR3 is CASSLGENYNEQFF. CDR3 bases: TGTGCCAGCAGTTTGGGGGAGAACTACAATGAGCAGTTCTTC.

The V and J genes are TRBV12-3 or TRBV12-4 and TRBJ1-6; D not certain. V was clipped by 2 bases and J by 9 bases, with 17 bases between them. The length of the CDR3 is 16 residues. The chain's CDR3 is CASSLNVRTPGSPLHF. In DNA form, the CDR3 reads TGTGCCAGCAGTTTAAACGTCCGTACCCCTGGTTCACCCCTCCACTTT.

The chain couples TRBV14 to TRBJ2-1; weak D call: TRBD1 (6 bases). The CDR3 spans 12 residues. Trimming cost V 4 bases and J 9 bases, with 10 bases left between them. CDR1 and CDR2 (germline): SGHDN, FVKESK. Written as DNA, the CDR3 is TGTGCCAGCAGCCGGGGGCGGCTTGAGCAGTTCTTC. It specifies CASSRGRLEQFF.

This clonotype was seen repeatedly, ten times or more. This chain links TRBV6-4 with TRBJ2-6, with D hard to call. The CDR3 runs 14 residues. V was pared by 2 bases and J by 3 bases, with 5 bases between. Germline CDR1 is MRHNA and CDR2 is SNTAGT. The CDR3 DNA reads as TGTGCCAGCAGTGACAGGGTTGGGGCCAACGTCCTGACTTTC. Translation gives CASSDRVGANVLTF.

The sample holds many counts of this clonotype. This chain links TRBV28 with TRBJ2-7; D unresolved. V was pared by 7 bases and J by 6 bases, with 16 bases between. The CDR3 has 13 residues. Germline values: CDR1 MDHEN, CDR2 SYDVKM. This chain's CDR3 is CASTTDRAGEQYV. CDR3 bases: TGTGCCAGCACTACCGACCGGGCCGGCGAGCAGTACGTC.

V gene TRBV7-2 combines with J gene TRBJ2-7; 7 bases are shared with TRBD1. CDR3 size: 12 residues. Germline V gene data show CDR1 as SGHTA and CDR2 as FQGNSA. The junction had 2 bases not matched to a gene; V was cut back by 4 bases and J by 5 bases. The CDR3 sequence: CASSSTGNEQYF. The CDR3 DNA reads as TGTGCCAGCAGCTCGACAGGGAACGAGCAGTACTTC.

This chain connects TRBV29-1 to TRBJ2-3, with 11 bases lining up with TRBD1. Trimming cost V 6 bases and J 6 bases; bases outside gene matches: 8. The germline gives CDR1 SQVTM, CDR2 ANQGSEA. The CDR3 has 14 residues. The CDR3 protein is CSVKPGTGGDTQYF. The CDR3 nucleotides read TGCAGCGTCAAACCCGGGACAGGGGGGGATACGCAGTATTTT.

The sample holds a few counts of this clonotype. Written as DNA, the CDR3 is TGTGCCAGCACCGAGCCGGGGGGATACGAGCAGTACGTC. Its protein is CASTEPGGYEQYV. The J gene is TRBJ2-7, the V gene TRBV11-2, with TRBD2 identical over 7 bases. In germline, CDR1 is SGHAT, CDR2 FQNNGV. CDR3 length: 13 residues. The V segment lost 7 bases and the J segment 4 bases; nucleotides outside the gene matches: 7.

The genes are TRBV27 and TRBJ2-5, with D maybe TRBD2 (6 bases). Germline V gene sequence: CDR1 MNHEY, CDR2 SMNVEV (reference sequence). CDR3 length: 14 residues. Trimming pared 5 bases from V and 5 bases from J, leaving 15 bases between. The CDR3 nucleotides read TGTGCCAGCAGTGCTACTCGGGGGAGGGAGACCCAGTACTTC. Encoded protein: CASSATRGRETQYF.

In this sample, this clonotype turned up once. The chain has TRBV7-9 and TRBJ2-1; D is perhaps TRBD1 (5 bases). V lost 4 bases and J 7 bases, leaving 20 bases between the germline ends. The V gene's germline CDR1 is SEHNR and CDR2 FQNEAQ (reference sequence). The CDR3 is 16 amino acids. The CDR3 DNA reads TGTGCCAGCAGCTGGCCAGACAGACTCTTGGGGAATGAGCAGTTCTTC. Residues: CASSWPDRLLGNEQFF.

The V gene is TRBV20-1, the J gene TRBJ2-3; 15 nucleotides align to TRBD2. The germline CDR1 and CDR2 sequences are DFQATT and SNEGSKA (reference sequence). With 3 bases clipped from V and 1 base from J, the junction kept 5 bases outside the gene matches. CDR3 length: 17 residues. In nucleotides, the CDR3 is TGCAGTGCTAGTGGACTAGCGGGGGGGCCTGGCACAGATACGCAGTATTTT. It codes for CSASGLAGGPGTDTQYF.

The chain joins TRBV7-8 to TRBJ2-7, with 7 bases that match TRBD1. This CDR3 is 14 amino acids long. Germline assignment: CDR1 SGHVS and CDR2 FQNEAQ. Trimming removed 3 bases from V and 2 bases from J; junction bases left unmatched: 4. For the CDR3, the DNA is TGTGCCAGCAGCTTGGAGACAGGGCCCTACGAGCAGTACTTC. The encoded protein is CASSLETGPYEQYF.

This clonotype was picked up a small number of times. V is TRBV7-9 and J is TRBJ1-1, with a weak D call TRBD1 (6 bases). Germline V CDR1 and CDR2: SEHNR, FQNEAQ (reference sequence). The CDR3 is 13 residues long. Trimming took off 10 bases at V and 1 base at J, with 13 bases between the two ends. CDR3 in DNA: TGTGCCACTAGATTACAGGGGAACACTGAAGCTTTCTTT. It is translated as CATRLQGNTEAFF.

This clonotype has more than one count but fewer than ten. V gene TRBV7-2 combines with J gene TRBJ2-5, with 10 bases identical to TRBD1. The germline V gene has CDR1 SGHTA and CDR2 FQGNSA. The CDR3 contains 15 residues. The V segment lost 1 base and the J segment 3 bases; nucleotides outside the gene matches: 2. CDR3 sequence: CASSLGGTGEETQYF. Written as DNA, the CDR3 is TGTGCCAGCAGCTTAGGAGGGACAGGGGAAGAGACCCAGTACTTC.